This T cell receptor (beta chain) appears in the sequencing data of a study of PD-L1 blockade in urothelial cancer. Turning to the study itself: From 2014, patients received atezolizumab, given as 1,200 mg intravenously every 3 weeks.

Into every PCR, synthetic TCR analog templates were spiked. The data were produced by immunoSEQ multiplex PCR, yet TCRdb's version contains in-frame clones alone and is incomplete. The sample has around 40,000 clones, roughly four fifths seen once. The time point denotes: peripheral blood 6 weeks after treatment start. The CDR3 length is 14 residues. Germline lookup yields CDR1 SGHNT and CDR2 YENEEA. With V trimmed by 5 bases and J by 0 bases, 0 bases remained unmatched. The chain carries TRBV11-3 and TRBJ2-1; 8 nucleotides align to TRBD2. The clonotype comes from a man between 60 and 70 years old with urothelial cancer. Sequencing was performed on PBMCs, taken around atezolizumab (anti-PD-L1) treatment. The CDR3 DNA sequence: TGTGCCAGCAGCAGCGGGAGCTCCTACAATGAGCAGTTCTTC. This sequence encodes CASSSGSSYNEQFF.